The T cell receptor (beta chain) described here comes from a study of T cells in Graves' hyperthyroidism and ophthalmopathy. Amplified regions were TCR beta CDR3 sequences from RNA transcripts. First-round RT-PCR targeting the TCR CDR3 was performed with the HTBI primer set. In TCRdb, the multiplex PCR reads were re-called with MiXCR into one record per CDR3 protein. Among about 720,000 distinct CDR3 sequences listed, over 15% were seen once. Newly diagnosed hyperthyroidism, duration under 2 months, in patients aged 18 to 65. From roughly 9.2 ml of fresh peripheral blood, PBMCs were isolated. The germline V gene has CDR1 LGHDT and CDR2 YNNKEL (reference sequence). This CDR3 has 15 residues. Trimming left V 1 base short and J 5 bases short, with 15 bases between. This clonotype was counted ten times or more.

The clonotype comes from a woman aged 50 to 60 with Graves' hyperthyroidism that later progressed to Graves' ophthalmopathy. The sample taken for sequencing was blood. The rearrangement joins TRBV3-1 to TRBJ2-7, with a possible D match to TRBD2 (6 bases). The chain's CDR3 is CASSQAATSFHEQYF. As DNA, the CDR3 is TGTGCCAGCAGCCAAGCCGCGACTAGTTTCCACGAGCAGTACTTC.